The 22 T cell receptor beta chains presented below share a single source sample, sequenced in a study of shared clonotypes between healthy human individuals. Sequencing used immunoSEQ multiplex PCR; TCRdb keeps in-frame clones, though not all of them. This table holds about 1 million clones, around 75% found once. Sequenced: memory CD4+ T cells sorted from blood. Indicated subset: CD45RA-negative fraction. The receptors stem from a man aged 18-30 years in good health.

CDR3 region: CASRPGSFTDTQYF. Here the CDR3 DNA reads TGTGCCAGCAGACCGGGGTCTTTCACAGATACGCAGTATTTT. The V call is TRBV28, the J call TRBJ2-3; D perhaps matches TRBD2 (5 bases). The CDR3 totals 14 residues. Germline values: CDR1 MDHEN, CDR2 SYDVKM. Deletions cut 6 bases from V and 2 bases from J, with 12 bases between.

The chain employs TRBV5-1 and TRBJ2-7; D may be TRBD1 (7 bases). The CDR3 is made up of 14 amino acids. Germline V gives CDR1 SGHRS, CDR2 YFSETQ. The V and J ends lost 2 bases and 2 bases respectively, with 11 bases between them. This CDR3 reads CASSFAGGTYEQYF. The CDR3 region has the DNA TGCGCCAGCAGCTTCGCAGGGGGGACCTACGAGCAGTACTTC.

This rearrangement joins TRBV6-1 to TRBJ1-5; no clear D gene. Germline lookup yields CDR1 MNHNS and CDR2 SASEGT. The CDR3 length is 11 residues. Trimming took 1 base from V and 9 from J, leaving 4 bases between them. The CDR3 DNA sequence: TGTGCCAGCAGTGAAGTCAGGCCCCAGCATTTT. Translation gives CASSEVRPQHF.

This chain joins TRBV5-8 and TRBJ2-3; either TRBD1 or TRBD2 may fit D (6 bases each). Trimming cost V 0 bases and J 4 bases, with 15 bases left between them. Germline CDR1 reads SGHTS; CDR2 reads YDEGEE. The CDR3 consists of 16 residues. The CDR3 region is CASSLGDKEGADTQYF. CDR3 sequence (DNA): TGTGCCAGCAGCTTGGGGGACAAGGAGGGAGCAGATACGCAGTATTTT.

The CDR3 DNA sequence: TGCGCCAGCAGCGACGGGACTAGCGGGAGCCCAGATACGCAGTATTTT. Its protein product is CASSDGTSGSPDTQYF. V usage is TRBV5-1 and J usage is TRBJ2-3, with 14 bases lining up with TRBD2. Germline values: CDR1 SGHRS, CDR2 YFSETQ. This CDR3 contains 16 residues. V shed 4 bases and J 4 bases; nucleotides not matched to a gene: 5.

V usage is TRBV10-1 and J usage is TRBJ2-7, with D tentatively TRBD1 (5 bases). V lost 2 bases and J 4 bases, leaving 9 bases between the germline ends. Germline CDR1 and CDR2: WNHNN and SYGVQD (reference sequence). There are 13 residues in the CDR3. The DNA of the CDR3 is TGCGCCAGCAGTGAGGACAGCTCGTACGAGCAGTACTTC. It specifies CASSEDSSYEQYF.

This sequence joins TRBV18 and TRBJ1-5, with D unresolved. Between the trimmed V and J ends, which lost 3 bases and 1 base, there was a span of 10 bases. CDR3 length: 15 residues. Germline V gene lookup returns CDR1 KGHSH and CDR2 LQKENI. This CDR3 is CASSPVGGSNQPQHF. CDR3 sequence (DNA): TGTGCCAGCTCACCGGTCGGTGGGAGCAATCAGCCCCAGCATTTT.

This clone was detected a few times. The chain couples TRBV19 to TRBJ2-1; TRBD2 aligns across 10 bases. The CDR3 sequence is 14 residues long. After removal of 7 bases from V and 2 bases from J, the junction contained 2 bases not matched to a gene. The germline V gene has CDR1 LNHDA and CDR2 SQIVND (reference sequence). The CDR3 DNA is TGTGCCAGTACGAGCGGGAGGGCCTACAATGAGCAGTTCTTC. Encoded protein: CASTSGRAYNEQFF.

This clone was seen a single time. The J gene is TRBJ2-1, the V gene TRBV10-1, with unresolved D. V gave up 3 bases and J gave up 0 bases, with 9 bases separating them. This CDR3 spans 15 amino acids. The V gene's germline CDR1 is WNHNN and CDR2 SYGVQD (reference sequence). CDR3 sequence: CASSDRLGSYNEQFF. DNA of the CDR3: TGCGCCAGCAGTGATCGTTTGGGCTCCTACAATGAGCAGTTCTTC.

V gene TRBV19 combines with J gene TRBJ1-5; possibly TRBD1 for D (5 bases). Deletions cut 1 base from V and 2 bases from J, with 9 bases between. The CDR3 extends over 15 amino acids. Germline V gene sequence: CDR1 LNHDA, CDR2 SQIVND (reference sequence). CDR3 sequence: CASSIAGGGNQPQHF. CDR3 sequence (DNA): TGTGCCAGTAGTATAGCTGGGGGGGGCAATCAGCCCCAGCATTTT.

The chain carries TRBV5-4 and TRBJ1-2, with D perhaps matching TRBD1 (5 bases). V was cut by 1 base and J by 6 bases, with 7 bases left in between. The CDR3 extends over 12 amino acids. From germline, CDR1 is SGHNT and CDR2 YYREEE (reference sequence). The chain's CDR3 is CASSLMGHGYTF. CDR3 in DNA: TGTGCCAGCAGCTTGATGGGACATGGCTACACCTTC.

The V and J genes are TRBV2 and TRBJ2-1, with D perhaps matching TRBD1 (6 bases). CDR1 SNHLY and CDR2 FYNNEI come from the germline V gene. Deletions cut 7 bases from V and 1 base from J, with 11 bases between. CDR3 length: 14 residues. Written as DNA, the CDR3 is TGTGCCAGCACCCGGGACAAATCCTACAATGAGCAGTTCTTC. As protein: CASTRDKSYNEQFF.

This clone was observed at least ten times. The CDR3 sequence: CASSSPGQGARNTEAFF. The CDR3 DNA reads as TGTGCCAGCAGTTCACCGGGACAGGGGGCTCGAAACACTGAAGCTTTCTTT. The chain couples TRBV27 to TRBJ1-1; 12 nucleotides match TRBD1. The germline V gene encodes CDR1 MNHEY and CDR2 SMNVEV (reference sequence). This CDR3 spans 17 amino acids. V dropped 4 bases and J dropped 2; count of bases not matched to a gene: 8.

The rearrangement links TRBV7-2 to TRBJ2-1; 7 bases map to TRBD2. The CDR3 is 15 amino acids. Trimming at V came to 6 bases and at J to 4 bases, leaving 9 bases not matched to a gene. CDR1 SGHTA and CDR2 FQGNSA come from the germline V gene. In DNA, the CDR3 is TGTGCCAGCAGAGCCTTGGGCGGGGGTTACAATGAGCAGTTCTTC. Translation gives CASRALGGGYNEQFF.

Written as DNA, the CDR3 is TGTGCCAGCAGCCTGGAGGACAAGGGTAGTAGAAACACCATATATTTT. Its translation: CASSLEDKGSRNTIYF. This rearrangement joins TRBV14 to TRBJ1-3; TRBD1 is a possible D gene (5 bases). Germline CDR1 and CDR2: SGHDN and FVKESK. This CDR3 has 16 amino acids. With 4 bases removed from V and 5 bases from J, the gap between germline ends came to 18 bases.

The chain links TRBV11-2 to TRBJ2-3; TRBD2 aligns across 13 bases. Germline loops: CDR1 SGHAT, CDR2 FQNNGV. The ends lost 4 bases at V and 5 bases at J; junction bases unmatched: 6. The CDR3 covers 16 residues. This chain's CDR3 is CASSSGLAGAIDTQYF. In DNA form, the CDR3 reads TGTGCCAGCAGCTCCGGACTAGCGGGGGCGATAGATACGCAGTATTTT.

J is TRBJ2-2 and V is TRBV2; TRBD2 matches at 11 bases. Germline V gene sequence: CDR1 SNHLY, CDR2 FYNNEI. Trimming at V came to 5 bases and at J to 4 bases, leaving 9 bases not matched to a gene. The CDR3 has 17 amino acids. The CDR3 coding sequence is TGTGCCAGCAGTTCTCGTAGCGGGGGGGCCGGCACCGGGGAGCTGTTTTTT. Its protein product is CASSSRSGGAGTGELFF. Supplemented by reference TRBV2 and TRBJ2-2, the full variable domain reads EPEVTQTPSHQVTQMGQEVILRCVPISNHLYFYWYRQILGQKVEFLVSFYNNEISEKSEIFDDQFSVERPDGSNFTLKIRSTKLEDSAMYFCASSSRSGGAGTGELFFGEGSRLTVL.

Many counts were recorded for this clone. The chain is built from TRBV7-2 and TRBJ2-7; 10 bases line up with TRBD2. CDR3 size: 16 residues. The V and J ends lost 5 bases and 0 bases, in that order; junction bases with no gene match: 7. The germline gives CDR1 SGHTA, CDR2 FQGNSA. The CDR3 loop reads CASSLTSGASSYEQYF. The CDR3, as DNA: TGTGCCAGCAGCCTCACTAGCGGGGCCAGCTCCTACGAGCAGTACTTC.

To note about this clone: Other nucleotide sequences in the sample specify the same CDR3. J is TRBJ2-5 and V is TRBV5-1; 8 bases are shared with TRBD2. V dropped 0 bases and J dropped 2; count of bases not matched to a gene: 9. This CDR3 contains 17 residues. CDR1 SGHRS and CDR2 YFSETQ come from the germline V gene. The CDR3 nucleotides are TGCGCCAGCAGCTTGGGGGCCTTAGCGGGAACTCAAGAGACCCAGTACTTC. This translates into CASSLGALAGTQETQYF.

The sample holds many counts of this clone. The CDR3, as DNA: TGTGCCAGCAGCTTAGGACCGCCACAGAGCTCCTATAATTCACCCCTCCACTTT. This sequence encodes CASSLGPPQSSYNSPLHF. The chain is built from TRBV7-3 and TRBJ1-6; D uncertain. Trimming stripped 2 bases from V and 0 bases from J, with 14 bases between. CDR1 and CDR2 from the germline V gene are SGHTA and FQGTGA. The CDR3 length is 18 residues. The variable domain in full, with the rest retrieved from reference TRBV7-3 and TRBJ1-6, is GAGVSQTPSNKVTEKGKYVELRCDPISGHTALYWYRQSLGQGPEFLIYFQGTGAADDSGLPNDRFFAVRPEGSVSTLKIQRTERGDSAVYLCASSLGPPQSSYNSPLHFGNGTRLTVT.

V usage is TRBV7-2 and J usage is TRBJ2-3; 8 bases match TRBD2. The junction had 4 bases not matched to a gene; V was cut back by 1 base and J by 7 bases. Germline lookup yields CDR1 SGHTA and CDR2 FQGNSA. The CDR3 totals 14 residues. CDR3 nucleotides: TGTGCCAGCAGCTTAGGACTAGCGCCAAATACGCAGTATTTT. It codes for CASSLGLAPNTQYF.

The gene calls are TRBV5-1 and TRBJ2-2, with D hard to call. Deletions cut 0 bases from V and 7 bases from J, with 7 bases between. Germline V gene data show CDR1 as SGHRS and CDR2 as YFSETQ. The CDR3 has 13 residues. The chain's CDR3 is CASSLEAHGELFF. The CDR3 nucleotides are TGCGCCAGCAGCTTGGAGGCGCACGGGGAGCTGTTTTTT.